This passage covers 11 T cell receptor beta chains from one sample sequenced in a study of T cells after posttransplantation cyclophosphamide (dated by TCRdb to 2015 to 2016). The method was the immunoSEQ multiplex PCR assay. This immuneACCESS table, as held by TCRdb, lists in-frame sequences with V and J called but not all clones. Of the missing ones, under half trace to an unresolved V gene in checked studies; the others have no known cause. The sample has 8,000 to 9,000 clones on record, more than 70% of them singletons. The biggest ten clones account for more than 20% of the sample. This specimen's treatment or condition label, interpreted: high-dose cyclophosphamide on days +3 and +4 as single-agent GVHD prophylaxis. For conditioning, the PTCy patients got busulfan and fludarabine, then a related or unrelated marrow graft, followed by cyclophosphamide on days +3 and +4. Sample: PBMCs, taken after allogeneic stem cell transplant with posttransplant cyclophosphamide. All receptors derive from a female patient aged 35-55 years who received an allogeneic stem cell transplant from an unrelated donor, was CMV-positive, and had no GVHD. Following transplantation, T cells from the graft donor may be among those present.

The DNA for the CDR3 is TGTGCTAGTGGTTTTGCTAGCGGGGGGGTCTGGTACAATGAGCAGTTCTTC. It translates to CASGFASGGVWYNEQFF. The rearrangement uses TRBV12-5 and TRBJ2-1, with 12 bases lining up with TRBD2. V was pared by 3 bases and J by 4 bases, with 7 bases of the junction left unmatched. Germline assignment: CDR1 LGHNT and CDR2 FRNRAP. The CDR3 has 17 residues.

A single count supports this clone. This chain joins TRBV5-1 and TRBJ1-1; 8 nucleotides align to TRBD1. CDR1 is SGHRS, CDR2 YFSETQ, per germline. J lost 1 base, V lost 1 base, and 0 bases had no gene match. The CDR3 is 14 residues long. As DNA, the CDR3 is TGCGCCAGCAGCTTGACAGGGGGGAACACTGAAGCTTTCTTT. It codes for CASSLTGGNTEAFF.

This clone was detected once. The genes are TRBV4-1 and TRBJ1-5, with 9 nucleotides matching TRBD1. V was pared by 6 bases and J by 0 bases, with 6 bases of the junction left unmatched. The CDR3 is 16 residues long. CDR1 is MGHRA and CDR2 is YSYEKL in the germline V gene. CDR3 bases: TGCGCCAGCAGTTGGGACAGGGAATATAGCAATCAGCCCCAGCATTTT. Its translation is CASSWDREYSNQPQHF.

This clone occurred a few times. V usage is TRBV5-4 and J usage is TRBJ2-1, with D possibly matching TRBD2 (7 bases). Germline V gene data show CDR1 as SGHNT and CDR2 as YYREEE (reference sequence). The V gene lost 3 bases and the J gene lost 5 bases, with 18 bases spanning the gap. The CDR3 has 16 residues. The CDR3 loop reads CASSSGLGGRNNEQFF. CDR3 DNA: TGTGCCAGCAGCTCTGGACTAGGGGGGCGGAACAATGAGCAGTTCTTC. The full variable domain, completed using reference TRBV5-4 and TRBJ2-1, is ETGVTQSPTHLIKTRGQQVTLRCSSQSGHNTVSWYQQALGQGPQFIFQYYREEENGRGNFPPRFSGLQFPNYSSELNVNALELDDSALYLCASSSGLGGRNNEQFFGPGTRLTVL.

The rearrangement links TRBV9 to TRBJ2-3, with D possibly being TRBD2 (6 bases). The CDR3 sequence is 15 residues long. V lost 4 bases to trimming and J lost 0 bases, with 12 bases between them. Germline CDR1 and CDR2: SGDLS and YYNGEE. The CDR3 protein is CASSLGGLSTDTQYF. DNA for the CDR3: TGTGCCAGCAGCTTAGGAGGGCTCAGCACAGATACGCAGTATTTT.

CDR3 sequence (DNA): TGTGCCAGCAGCACAGGGGACAGGGCGAACACTGAAGCTTTCTTT. It translates to CASSTGDRANTEAFF. This sequence joins TRBV9 and TRBJ1-1, with 9 bases aligning to TRBD1. This CDR3 has 15 residues. The trim removed 4 bases at V and 1 base at J, leaving 5 bases unmatched. Germline lookup yields CDR1 SGDLS and CDR2 YYNGEE.

The gene calls are TRBV4-1 and TRBJ2-7; D is unresolved. V was clipped by 0 bases and J by 7 bases, with 16 bases between them. CDR1 is MGHRA, CDR2 YSYEKL, per germline. The CDR3 length is 15 residues. The CDR3 here is CASSQELTTLYEQYF. CDR3 nucleotide sequence: TGCGCCAGCAGCCAAGAACTTACCACCCTCTATGAGCAGTACTTC.

The J gene is TRBJ2-7, the V gene TRBV11-2; tentative D call: TRBD1 (5 bases). Germline V CDR1 and CDR2: SGHAT, FQNNGV. The CDR3 consists of 14 residues. V lost 1 base, J lost 3 bases, and 10 bases lay in between. Written as DNA, the CDR3 is TGTGCCAGCAGCTTAGGGCAGGGCTACTACGAGCAGTACTTC. Translating it yields CASSLGQGYYEQYF.

This clone has only one observation. This CDR3 reads CASRTGGRNQPQHF. CDR3 bases: TGTGCCAGCCGGACAGGGGGGAGAAATCAGCCCCAGCATTTT. V and J are TRBV2 and TRBJ1-5; the match to TRBD1 covers 10 bases. The CDR3 loop spans 14 amino acids. Germline CDR1 and CDR2: SNHLY and FYNNEI. V lost 8 bases, J lost 4 bases, and 5 bases stayed unmatched.

The V gene is TRBV7-9, the J gene TRBJ2-2; weak D call: TRBD1 (6 bases). Per germline, CDR1 SEHNR and CDR2 FQNEAQ (reference sequence). Trimming removed 1 base at V and 4 bases at J, with 10 bases between. The CDR3 loop spans 15 amino acids. This CDR3 reads CASSLEGGITGELFF. In DNA form, the CDR3 reads TGTGCCAGCAGCTTAGAAGGGGGTATCACCGGGGAGCTGTTTTTT.

The chain links TRBV28 to TRBJ1-2, with 11 bases matching TRBD1. The CDR3 has 14 residues. Losses at the gene ends were 6 bases for V and 3 bases for J; bases not matched to a gene: 3. Germline V gives CDR1 MDHEN, CDR2 SYDVKM. The CDR3 DNA follows: TGTGCCAGCAGGGGACAGGGGGAATACTATGGCTACACCTTC. Translation gives CASRGQGEYYGYTF.